Below are 28 T cell receptor beta chains sequenced from a single sample in a study of blood T cell repertoires in COVID-19. Here immunoSEQ multiplex PCR was the method, and the copy in TCRdb shows in-frame clones only, minus some. The sample has around 130,000 clones; 85% to 90% are singletons. Sequencing used peripheral blood. These receptors originate from a man between 70 and 80 years old with active or convalescent COVID-19.

J is TRBJ2-2 and V is TRBV29-1; 8 positions agree with TRBD1. Germline CDR1 SQVTM, CDR2 ANQGSEA. Trimming took 6 bases from V and 5 from J; bases not matched to a gene: 5. The CDR3 has 13 amino acids. CDR3 in amino acids: CSVGGQGTGELFF. The CDR3, as DNA: TGCAGCGTGGGTGGACAGGGTACCGGGGAGCTGTTTTTT.

The chain couples TRBV19 to TRBJ1-3; tentatively, D is TRBD1 (5 bases). This CDR3 region has 16 residues. V was cut by 5 bases and J by 0 bases, with 14 bases left in between. Per the germline V gene, CDR1 is LNHDA and CDR2 is SQIVND (reference sequence). The CDR3 reads CASSAGTYTSGNTIYF. CDR3 nucleotide sequence: TGTGCCAGTAGTGCCGGGACTTACACCTCTGGAAACACCATATATTTT.

The chain joins TRBV5-1 to TRBJ2-3, with 7 bases fitting TRBD2. CDR1 and CDR2 from the germline V gene are SGHRS and YFSETQ. This CDR3 is 15 amino acids long. The V segment lost 4 bases and the J segment 2 bases; nucleotides outside the gene matches: 7. The CDR3 DNA is TGCGCCAGCAGCCGCGGGGGAGGGGACACAGATACGCAGTATTTT. This sequence encodes CASSRGGGDTDTQYF.

The chain combines TRBV23-1 with TRBJ2-7, with 8 bases aligning to TRBD2. TRBV23-1 is an ORF, with its function uncertain. There are 17 residues in the CDR3. With 2 bases clipped from V and 3 bases from J, the junction kept 12 bases outside the gene matches. The CDR3 coding sequence is TGCGCCAGCAGTCAAAAGTGGCCTAGCGGGCCCTTCTACGAGCAGTACTTC. Its protein is CASSQKWPSGPFYEQYF.

This clone appeared once. The chain couples TRBV18 to TRBJ1-1; D remains unclear. This CDR3 contains 12 residues. Trimming removed 5 bases at V and 5 bases at J, with 9 bases between. Germline values: CDR1 KGHSH, CDR2 LQKENI. Here the CDR3 DNA reads TGTGCCAGCTCATGGACGGGGACTGAAGCTTTCTTT. This encodes CASSWTGTEAFF.

In DNA form, the CDR3 reads TGTGCTAGTGGTTTACCTACAGGCCGCGCAACTAATGAAAAACTGTTTTTT. Translation: CASGLPTGRATNEKLFF. The chain links TRBV12-5 to TRBJ1-4, with D possibly matching TRBD1 (5 bases). This CDR3 is 17 amino acids long. V was pared by 3 bases and J by 0 bases, with 14 bases between. Germline-derived CDR1 and CDR2 are LGHNT and FRNRAP.

The gene calls are TRBV6-5 and TRBJ2-7; 7 bases agree with TRBD2. The CDR3 is made up of 15 amino acids. Germline CDR1 and CDR2: MNHEY and SVGAGI. After removal of 2 bases from V and 0 bases from J, the junction contained 4 bases not matched to a gene. The CDR3 region is CASSYRGEGSYEQYF. CDR3 DNA sequence: TGTGCCAGCAGTTACCGGGGGGAGGGCTCCTACGAGCAGTACTTC.

The chain's CDR3 is CASSQRGGAGNQPQHF. The CDR3 nucleotides are TGTGCCAGCAGCCAGCGGGGAGGGGCTGGCAATCAGCCCCAGCATTTT. The chain has TRBV3-1 (or the pseudogene TRBV3-2) and TRBJ1-5; a possible D gene is TRBD1 (5 bases). Germline CDR1 and CDR2: LGHDT and YNNKEL (reference sequence). The CDR3 runs 16 residues. V was shortened by 3 bases and J by 2 bases, with 14 bases between the two germline ends.

The chain carries TRBV27 and TRBJ1-4; D possibly corresponds to TRBD1 (5 bases). The germline gives CDR1 MNHEY, CDR2 SMNVEV (reference sequence). V was shortened by 5 bases and J by 2 bases, with 15 bases between the two germline ends. The CDR3 is made up of 16 amino acids. The chain's CDR3 is CASSPPRGWTNEKLFF. CDR3 DNA: TGTGCCAGCAGTCCGCCTAGGGGTTGGACTAATGAAAAACTGTTTTTT.

This sequence joins TRBV28 and TRBJ2-2; D possibly corresponds to TRBD1 (6 bases). This CDR3 has 15 residues. Germline V gene sequence: CDR1 MDHEN, CDR2 SYDVKM. Trimming shortened V by 6 bases and J by 2 bases, and 13 bases separated the two germline ends. CDR3 sequence: CASRKTGHNTGELFF. The DNA for the CDR3 is TGTGCCAGCAGGAAAACGGGACATAACACCGGGGAGCTGTTTTTT.

This sequence joins TRBV7-6 and TRBJ2-5; D might be TRBD2 (6 bases). Germline V gene data show CDR1 as SGHVS and CDR2 as FNYEAQ. CDR3 length: 15 residues. Trimming removed 1 base at V and 1 base at J, with 10 bases between. The CDR3 sequence: CASSLGGVIQETQYF. For the CDR3, the DNA is TGTGCCAGCAGCTTAGGGGGGGTGATCCAAGAGACCCAGTACTTC.

V and J are TRBV21-1 and TRBJ2-1; the DNA was not used to check the table's D call, TRBD2. TRBV21-1 is assigned pseudogene status. CDR3 length: 18 amino acids. CDR3 bases: TGTGCCAGCGATGAGGGAGGACTAGCGGGAGAACCCTACAATGAGCAGTTCTTC. Its protein is CASDEGGLAGEPYNEQFF.

The V call is TRBV28, the J call TRBJ1-2, with 12 bases matching TRBD1. CDR1 and CDR2 (germline): MDHEN, SYDVKM. J lost 7 bases, V lost 5 bases, and 5 bases had no gene match. The CDR3 spans 14 residues. The CDR3 bases are TGTGCCAGCAGTCCGGGACAGGGGGCGGGTGGCTACACCTTC. Its translation: CASSPGQGAGGYTF.

The chain combines TRBV2 with TRBJ2-3, with TRBD1 matching 7 bases. The germline V gene has CDR1 SNHLY and CDR2 FYNNEI. V lost 6 bases to trimming and J lost 0 bases; unmatched junction nucleotides: 9. The CDR3 has 16 residues. CDR3 protein: CASRELRGLSTDTQYF. The CDR3 DNA reads TGTGCCAGCAGGGAGCTGAGGGGGCTGAGCACAGATACGCAGTATTTT.

In this sample, this clone turned up once. This chain joins TRBV28 and TRBJ1-5, with D hard to call. The CDR3 length is 15 residues. Germline values: CDR1 MDHEN, CDR2 SYDVKM. Trimming cost V 3 bases and J 0 bases, with 9 bases left between them. CDR3 sequence (DNA): TGTGCCAGCAGTTTTACGGTCCTTAGCAATCAGCCCCAGCATTTT. Residues: CASSFTVLSNQPQHF.

The chain joins TRBV24-1 to TRBJ2-4; 7 bases match TRBD1. Germline assignment: CDR1 KGHDR and CDR2 SFDVKD. The CDR3 extends over 17 amino acids. The V segment lost 9 bases and the J segment 0 bases; nucleotides outside the gene matches: 13. CDR3 residues: CATLKKRGQVAKNIQYF. For the CDR3, the DNA is TGTGCCACCCTTAAAAAGCGAGGACAGGTAGCCAAAAACATTCAGTACTTC.

The CDR3 coding sequence is TGTGCCAGCAGTTTCCTTGCAGGGGATGAAGCTTTCTTT. This translates into CASSFLAGDEAFF. The V and J genes are TRBV27 and TRBJ1-1, with a tentative D call TRBD1 (6 bases). Trimming cost V 3 bases and J 7 bases, with 12 bases left between them. CDR3 length equals 13 residues. From germline, CDR1 is MNHEY and CDR2 SMNVEV (reference sequence).

The chain is built from TRBV6-1 and TRBJ1-5; D is ambiguous. Trimming shortened V by 2 bases and J by 0 bases, and 14 bases separated the two germline ends. CDR3 length: 17 amino acids. Germline CDR1 and CDR2: MNHNS and SASEGT. The CDR3 sequence is CASSEITDAYSNQPQHF. CDR3 sequence (DNA): TGTGCCAGCAGTGAAATCACAGATGCTTATAGCAATCAGCCCCAGCATTTT.

The chain combines TRBV6-5 with TRBJ1-1, with D unresolved. The CDR3 runs 13 residues. Per the germline V gene, CDR1 is MNHEY and CDR2 is SVGAGI. Trimming took off 8 bases at V and 4 bases at J, with 14 bases between the two ends. The CDR3 DNA reads TGTGCCAGCCCCCGAGGGCCAGCCACTGAAGCTTTCTTT. It translates to CASPRGPATEAFF.

The V and J genes are TRBV7-9 and TRBJ1-4; 9 positions match TRBD1. Germline values: CDR1 SEHNR, CDR2 FQNEAQ (reference sequence). This CDR3 spans 15 amino acids. With 5 bases clipped from V and 5 bases from J, the junction kept 6 bases outside the gene matches. The DNA for the CDR3 is TGTGCCAGCAGCCTAAGACAGGGGGGAAATGAAAAACTGTTTTTT. Translated: CASSLRQGGNEKLFF.

About this clone itself: The junction shows a germline mismatch at one end, possibly a read error. The CDR3 DNA sequence: TGCCCCCGCAGGGCCGGGGGGGGGTTAACCTACGAGCAGTACTTC. The encoded protein is CPRRAGGGLTYEQYF. The chain is built from TRBV13 and TRBJ2-7; 8 nucleotides align to TRBD2. The length of the CDR3 is 15 residues. In germline, CDR1 is PRHDT, CDR2 FYEKMQ (reference sequence).

This clone has just one count. V is TRBV7-8 and J is TRBJ2-7, with 9 positions matching TRBD2. CDR1 is SGHVS, CDR2 FQNEAQ, per germline. This CDR3 has 16 amino acids. V was clipped by 2 bases and J by 1 base; unmatched bases: 6. As DNA, the CDR3 is TGTGCCAGCAGCTTAATAAGGACTAGCGTTTCCTACGAGCAGTACTTC. This gives the protein CASSLIRTSVSYEQYF.

V and J are TRBV7-9 and TRBJ2-4; 7 bases agree with TRBD2. Germline values: CDR1 SEHNR, CDR2 FQNEAQ (reference sequence). CDR3 length equals 16 residues. J was trimmed by 3 bases and V by 5 bases; bases with no gene match: 10. Here the CDR3 reads CASSPWGGGDKNIQYF. As DNA, the CDR3 is TGTGCCAGCAGCCCCTGGGGGGGAGGGGACAAAAACATTCAGTACTTC.

The chain combines TRBV3-1 (or the pseudogene TRBV3-2) with TRBJ2-7, with 9 bases matching TRBD1. CDR1 is LGHDT and CDR2 is YNNKEL in the germline V gene (reference sequence). The length of the CDR3 is 15 residues. V shed 1 base, J shed 5 bases, and the junction held 6 bases outside the gene matches. In DNA form, the CDR3 reads TGTGCCAGCAGCCAAGGGGGACAGGGAAGACACGAGCAGTACTTC. This codes for CASSQGGQGRHEQYF.

The rearrangement uses TRBV25-1 and TRBJ2-7; weak D call: TRBD1 (6 bases). The V gene's germline CDR1 is MGHDK and CDR2 SYGVNS. Trimming cost V 2 bases and J 7 bases, with 18 bases left between them. The CDR3 contains 15 residues. CDR3 sequence (DNA): TGTGCCAGCAGTGAAGTGCAGAATGCCCAGGGGGAGCAGTACTTC. It encodes CASSEVQNAQGEQYF.

J is TRBJ2-7 and V is TRBV7-8, with a possible D match to TRBD2 (5 bases). Germline CDR1 SGHVS, CDR2 FQNEAQ. CDR3 length: 17 residues. The ends were cut back, 1 base at V and 6 bases at J, with 22 bases in the middle. The DNA for the CDR3 is TGTGCCAGCAGCTTAGTCGAAATGGTGGGCCTGCGGGCCGAGCAGTACTTC. Protein sequence: CASSLVEMVGLRAEQYF.

This clone was seen a few times. The chain links TRBV6-1 to TRBJ1-2; 8 bases match TRBD1. CDR1 and CDR2 (germline): MNHNS, SASEGT. Trimming cost V 3 bases and J 5 bases; bases outside gene matches: 2. This CDR3 is built from 13 residues. The CDR3 DNA sequence: TGTGCCAGCAGTGAGGACAGGGTGTATGGCTACACCTTC. This sequence encodes CASSEDRVYGYTF.

The chain joins TRBV28 to TRBJ2-3; 8 nucleotides align to TRBD1. The germline V gene encodes CDR1 MDHEN and CDR2 SYDVKM. J lost 3 bases, V lost 5 bases, and 19 bases had no gene match. CDR3 length: 19 residues. This chain's CDR3 is CASSARYITGGGRTDTQYF. As DNA, the CDR3 is TGTGCCAGCAGTGCAAGATATATAACAGGGGGAGGAAGGACAGATACGCAGTATTTT.